The 10 T cell receptor beta chains presented below share a single source sample, sequenced in a study of OX40 agonist ivuxolimab in advanced cancers. The assay was immunoSEQ multiplex PCR, and TCRdb's table has in-frame clones only and misses some. The table shows 50,000 to 55,000 clones, with over 70% occurring only once. This specimen consisted of CD4+ or CD8+ T cells sorted from blood, obtained in a trial of the OX40 agonist ivuxolimab. These receptors came from an adult with an advanced solid tumor such as melanoma, head and neck, liver or kidney cancer.

The gene calls are TRBV6-1 and TRBJ1-2, with D perhaps TRBD1 (6 bases). CDR1 and CDR2 from the germline V gene are MNHNS and SASEGT. CDR3 length: 13 residues. The V gene lost 8 bases and the J gene lost 4 bases, with 14 bases spanning the gap. CDR3 in amino acids: CASRSGGAYGYTF. The CDR3 DNA sequence: TGTGCCAGCCGGAGCGGGGGCGCCTATGGCTACACCTTC.

This CDR3 reads CASSFSDSNQPQHF. CDR3 coding DNA: TGTGCCAGCAGCTTTTCAGATAGCAATCAGCCCCAGCATTTT. J is TRBJ1-5 and V is TRBV11-2; D unresolved. The CDR3 is made up of 14 amino acids. Germline CDR1 reads SGHAT; CDR2 reads FQNNGV. V was trimmed by 3 bases and J by 0 bases, leaving 6 bases between them.

The chain combines TRBV10-1 with TRBJ2-2, with D possibly TRBD2 on 6 matching bases. CDR1 and CDR2 from the germline V gene are WNHNN and SYGVQD (reference sequence). V lost 5 bases and J lost 3, with 10 bases in between. This CDR3 is 14 amino acids long. DNA of the CDR3: TGCGCCAGCAGTTACGGGAGCCACACCGGGGAGCTGTTTTTT. Encoded protein: CASSYGSHTGELFF.

The chain has TRBV4-1 and TRBJ1-6; the D gene is possibly TRBD1 (5 bases). Germline V lookup: CDR1 MGHRA, CDR2 YSYEKL. With 3 bases removed from V and 9 bases from J, the gap between germline ends came to 24 bases. The CDR3 is made up of 18 amino acids. DNA of the CDR3: TGCGCCAGCAGCCAGAAGCCCGGGACGCCCGAGGGCGGTTCACCCCTCCACTTT. This sequence encodes CASSQKPGTPEGGSPLHF.

This rearrangement joins TRBV27 to TRBJ1-1, with a possible D match to TRBD1 (5 bases). Germline V gene data show CDR1 as MNHEY and CDR2 as SMNVEV (reference sequence). Trimming left V 5 bases short and J 1 base short, with 11 bases between. This CDR3 spans 14 amino acids. The chain's CDR3 is CASSPGGRNTEAFF. CDR3 sequence (DNA): TGTGCCAGCAGTCCCGGGGGTCGGAACACTGAAGCTTTCTTT.

V gene TRBV29-1 combines with J gene TRBJ2-1; no definite D call. Germline V gene sequence: CDR1 SQVTM, CDR2 ANQGSEA. The CDR3 runs to 16 residues. The V gene lost 2 bases and the J gene lost 6 bases, with 20 bases spanning the gap. The CDR3 DNA is TGCAGCGTTGAAAAGGATTACGGTTCGCTGGGCAATGAGCAGTTCTTC. Amino acid sequence: CSVEKDYGSLGNEQFF.

V usage is TRBV5-1 and J usage is TRBJ2-2; 7 positions match TRBD2. CDR1 SGHRS and CDR2 YFSETQ come from the germline V gene. The V and J ends lost 2 bases and 6 bases, in that order; junction bases with no gene match: 13. The length of the CDR3 is 17 residues. The CDR3 DNA reads TGCGCCAGCAGCTTAACCCAAGCGGGGCTTGTGGCCGGGGAGCTGTTTTTT. Encoded protein: CASSLTQAGLVAGELFF.

The V and J genes are TRBV7-2 and TRBJ2-2, with D unclear. The V end was cut by 4 bases, the J end by 2 bases, with 5 bases between. CDR1 and CDR2 (germline): SGHTA, FQGNSA. The CDR3 is made up of 13 amino acids. The CDR3 loop reads CASSYFNTGELFF. The CDR3 region has the DNA TGTGCCAGCAGCTATTTTAACACCGGGGAGCTGTTTTTT.

This chain joins TRBV28 and TRBJ2-2; 8 positions agree with TRBD1. V dropped 5 bases and J dropped 4; count of bases not matched to a gene: 6. The CDR3 sequence is 15 residues long. The germline V gene encodes CDR1 MDHEN and CDR2 SYDVKM. CDR3 loop: CASSPTGAGTGELFF. The CDR3 coding sequence is TGTGCCAGCAGTCCGACAGGGGCTGGCACCGGGGAGCTGTTTTTT.

The chain combines TRBV27 with TRBJ1-6; D possibly corresponds to TRBD1 (5 bases). The CDR3 runs to 13 residues. Germline CDR1 and CDR2: MNHEY and SMNVEV (reference sequence). Trimming removed 7 bases at V and 9 bases at J, with 13 bases between. The CDR3 DNA sequence: TGTGCCAGCACCCAACCGGGACTTTCACCCCTCCACTTT. Its protein is CASTQPGLSPLHF.